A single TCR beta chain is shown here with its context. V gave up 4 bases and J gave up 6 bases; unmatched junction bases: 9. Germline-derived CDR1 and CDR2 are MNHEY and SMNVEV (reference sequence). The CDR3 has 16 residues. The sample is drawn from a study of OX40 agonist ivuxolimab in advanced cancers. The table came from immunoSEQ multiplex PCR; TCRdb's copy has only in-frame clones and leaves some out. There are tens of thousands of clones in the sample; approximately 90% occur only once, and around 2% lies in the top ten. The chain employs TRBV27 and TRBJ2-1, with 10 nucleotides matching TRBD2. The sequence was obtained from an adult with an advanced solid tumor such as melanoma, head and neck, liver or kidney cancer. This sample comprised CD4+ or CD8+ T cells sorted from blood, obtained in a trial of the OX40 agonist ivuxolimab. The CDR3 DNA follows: TGTGCCAGCAGTTACGCCGGGACTAGCGAAGCCAATGAGCAGTTCTTC. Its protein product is CASSYAGTSEANEQFF.